These 13 T cell receptor beta chains came from one sample sequenced in a study of blood T cells in healthy people across ages. Together with a sample-barcoded 5' primer, a J-beta primer mix was included in a second PCR lasting roughly 6 to 12 cycles. TCRdb reprocessed the 5' RACE reads via MiXCR and lists one record per CDR3 protein. This sample carries 630,000 or so distinct CDR3 sequences, approximately 30% of them seen once, and the ten largest clones take 15% to 18%. The sample was blood. The source of these receptors is a woman older than 75 in good health.

This clonotype was seen a few times. The chain couples TRBV2 to TRBJ1-1; 9 positions agree with TRBD1. Germline CDR1 reads SNHLY; CDR2 reads FYNNEI. The CDR3 is 15 amino acids. V lost 6 bases, J lost 1 base, and 6 bases stayed unmatched. This CDR3 reads CASSGGQGPNTEAFF. The CDR3 DNA is TGTGCCAGCAGCGGGGGACAGGGCCCGAACACTGAAGCTTTCTTT.

Many counts were recorded for this clonotype. The rearrangement joins TRBV18 to TRBJ2-7; 7 nucleotides match TRBD2. The V gene's germline CDR1 is KGHSH and CDR2 LQKENI. The ends lost 5 bases at V and 0 bases at J; junction bases unmatched: 7. The CDR3 is made up of 15 amino acids. Here the CDR3 reads CASSINGGSSYEQYF. CDR3 bases: TGTGCCAGCTCAATCAACGGGGGGTCCTCCTACGAGCAGTACTTC.

The sample holds many counts of this clonotype. CDR3 amino acids: CASSSWGMQETQYF. The CDR3 DNA follows: TGTGCCAGCAGTTCCTGGGGGATGCAAGAGACCCAGTACTTC. The chain links TRBV6-5 to TRBJ2-5, with D perhaps being TRBD1 or TRBD2 (5 bases each). CDR3 size: 14 residues. Per germline, CDR1 MNHEY and CDR2 SVGAGI. V lost 4 bases and J 2 bases, leaving 11 bases between the germline ends.

This clonotype has more than one count but fewer than ten. The V gene is TRBV28, the J gene TRBJ1-2, with a weak D call TRBD1 (5 bases). CDR3 length: 12 amino acids. Germline CDR1 and CDR2: MDHEN and SYDVKM. Between the trimmed V and J ends, which lost 7 bases and 4 bases, there was a span of 10 bases. The CDR3 DNA reads as TGTGCCAGCACCGACAGCCCCTATGGCTACACCTTC. Its translation is CASTDSPYGYTF.

The chain couples TRBV7-3 to TRBJ2-7, with 9 bases that match TRBD1. J lost 0 bases, V lost 5 bases, and 11 bases had no gene match. The CDR3 sequence is 17 residues long. Germline CDR1 reads SGHTA; CDR2 reads FQGTGA. The CDR3 DNA reads TGTGCCAGCAGCCCCTCAAACAGGGGGCAGTACTCCTACGAGCAGTACTTC. Translating gives CASSPSNRGQYSYEQYF.

This clonotype was found many times. The chain employs TRBV20-1 and TRBJ1-2; D is perhaps TRBD1 (6 bases). V was clipped by 4 bases and J by 12 bases, with 21 bases between them. Germline assignment: CDR1 DFQATT and CDR2 SNEGSKA (reference sequence). CDR3 length: 13 amino acids. The CDR3 region is CSANDAAGALNTF. The CDR3 DNA sequence: TGCAGTGCTAACGACGCGGCAGGGGCCTTGAACACCTTC.

The table lists this clonotype with many counts. J is TRBJ1-5 and V is TRBV20-1, with a possible D match to TRBD1 (5 bases). V was pared by 6 bases and J by 0 bases, with 9 bases between. CDR1 and CDR2 (germline): DFQATT, SNEGSKA (reference sequence). This CDR3 has 13 residues. CDR3 bases: TGCAGTGCAAGGACAAATAGCAATCAGCCCCAGCATTTT. It specifies CSARTNSNQPQHF.

This clonotype was counted ten times or more. J is TRBJ1-5 and V is TRBV25-1; TRBD1 matches at 7 bases. The germline CDR1 and CDR2 sequences are MGHDK and SYGVNS. Losses at the gene ends were 4 bases for V and 0 bases for J; bases not matched to a gene: 3. There are 15 residues in the CDR3. This chain's CDR3 is CASSGGQASNQPQHF. Written as DNA, the CDR3 is TGTGCCAGCAGTGGTGGACAGGCTAGCAATCAGCCCCAGCATTTT.

This clonotype was counted at least ten times. This rearrangement joins TRBV5-1 to TRBJ1-1; 7 bases align to TRBD1. CDR3 size: 14 residues. Germline-derived CDR1 and CDR2 are SGHRS and YFSETQ. V gave up 4 bases and J gave up 3 bases; unmatched junction bases: 6. This CDR3 is CASSEVDRYTEAFF. In nucleotides, the CDR3 is TGCGCCAGCAGCGAAGTGGACAGGTACACTGAAGCTTTCTTT.

The CDR3 DNA is TGCAGCGTTGGCCCTCTCGACAGGGCCCTCCTTGCTAACTATGGCTACACCTTC. The encoded protein is CSVGPLDRALLANYGYTF. The chain couples TRBV29-1 to TRBJ1-2; 7 bases are a match to TRBD1. This CDR3 is built from 18 residues. Germline V lookup: CDR1 SQVTM, CDR2 ANQGSEA. V lost 4 bases and J lost 0; bases outside the gene matches: 17.

The chain recombines TRBV6-1 with TRBJ1-1; TRBD1 is a possible D gene (6 bases). V was trimmed by 5 bases and J by 4 bases, leaving 11 bases between them. Per the germline V gene, CDR1 is MNHNS and CDR2 is SASEGT. This CDR3 has 13 residues. The CDR3 region is CASSLTGPTEAFF. Here the CDR3 DNA reads TGTGCCAGCAGTCTAACAGGGCCCACTGAAGCTTTCTTT.

The CDR3, as DNA: TGCGCCAGCAGCCCTAGACGGGACAGGGGGTCTGGGGCCAACGTCCTGACTTTC. Its protein is CASSPRRDRGSGANVLTF. This chain connects TRBV5-1 to TRBJ2-6, with 11 bases matching TRBD1. Trimming at V came to 4 bases and at J to 1 base, leaving 7 bases not matched to a gene. This CDR3 has 18 amino acids. The V gene's germline CDR1 is SGHRS and CDR2 YFSETQ.

This clonotype was recorded at least ten times. A much more abundant neighbour one base away suggests this may be a read error. The chain joins TRBV7-2 to TRBJ2-5; 7 bases agree with TRBD2. CDR1 and CDR2 from the germline V gene are SGHTA and FQGNSA. The V and J ends lost 3 bases and 11 bases, in that order; junction bases with no gene match: 15. CDR3 length: 15 amino acids. The chain's CDR3 is CASSLGGTSRDEQYF. The CDR3 bases are TGTGCCAGCAGCTTGGGGGGGACTTCAAGGGATGAGCAGTACTTC. Supplemented by reference TRBV7-2 and TRBJ2-5, the full variable domain reads GAGVSQSPSNKVTEKGKDVELRCDPISGHTALYWYRQSLGQGLEFLIYFQGNSAPDKSGLPSDRFSAERTGGSVSTLTIQRTQQEDSAVYLCASSLGGTSRDEQYFGPGTRLLVL.